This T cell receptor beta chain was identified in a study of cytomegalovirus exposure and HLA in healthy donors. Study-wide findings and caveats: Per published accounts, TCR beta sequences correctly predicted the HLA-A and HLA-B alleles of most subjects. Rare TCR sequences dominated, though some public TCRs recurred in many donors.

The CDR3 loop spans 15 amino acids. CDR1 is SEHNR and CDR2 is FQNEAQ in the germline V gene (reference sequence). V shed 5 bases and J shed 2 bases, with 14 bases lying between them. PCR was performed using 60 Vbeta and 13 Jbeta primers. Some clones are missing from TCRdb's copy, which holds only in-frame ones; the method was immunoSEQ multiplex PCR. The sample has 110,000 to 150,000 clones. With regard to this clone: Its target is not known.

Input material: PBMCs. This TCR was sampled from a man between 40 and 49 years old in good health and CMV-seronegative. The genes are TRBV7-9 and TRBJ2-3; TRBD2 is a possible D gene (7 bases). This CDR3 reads CASSTLGGDTDTQYF. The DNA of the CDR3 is TGTGCCAGCAGCACACTAGGGGGGGACACAGATACGCAGTATTTT.